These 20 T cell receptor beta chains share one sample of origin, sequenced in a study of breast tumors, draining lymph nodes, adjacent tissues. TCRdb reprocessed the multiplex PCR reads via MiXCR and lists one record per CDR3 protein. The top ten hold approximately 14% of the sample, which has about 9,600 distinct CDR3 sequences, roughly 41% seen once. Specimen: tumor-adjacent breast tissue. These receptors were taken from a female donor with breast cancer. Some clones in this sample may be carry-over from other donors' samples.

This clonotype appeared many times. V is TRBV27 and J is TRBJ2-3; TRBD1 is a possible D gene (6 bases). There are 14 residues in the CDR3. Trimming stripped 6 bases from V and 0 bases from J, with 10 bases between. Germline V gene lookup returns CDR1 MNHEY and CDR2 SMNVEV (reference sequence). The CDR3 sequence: CASSRQASTDTQYF. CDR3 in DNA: TGTGCCAGCAGCAGACAGGCCAGCACAGATACGCAGTATTTT.

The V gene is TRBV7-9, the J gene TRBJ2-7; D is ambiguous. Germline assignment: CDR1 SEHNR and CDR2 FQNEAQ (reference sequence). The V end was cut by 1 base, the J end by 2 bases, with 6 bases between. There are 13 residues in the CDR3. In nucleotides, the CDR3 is TGTGCCAGCAGCTTAGAGTTGGCCTACGAGCAGTACTTC. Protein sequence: CASSLELAYEQYF.

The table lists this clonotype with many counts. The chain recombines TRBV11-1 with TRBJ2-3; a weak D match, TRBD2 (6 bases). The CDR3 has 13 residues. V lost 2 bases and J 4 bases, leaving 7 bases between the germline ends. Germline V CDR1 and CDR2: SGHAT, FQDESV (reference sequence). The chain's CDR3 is CASSLWGADTQYF. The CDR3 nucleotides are TGTGCCAGCAGCTTATGGGGGGCAGATACGCAGTATTTT. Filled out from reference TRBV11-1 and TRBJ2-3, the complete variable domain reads EAEVAQSPRYKITEKSQAVAFWCDPISGHATLYWYRQILGQGPELLVQFQDESVVDDSQLPKDRFSAERLKGVDSTLKIQPAELGDSAMYLCASSLWGADTQYFGPGTRLTVL.

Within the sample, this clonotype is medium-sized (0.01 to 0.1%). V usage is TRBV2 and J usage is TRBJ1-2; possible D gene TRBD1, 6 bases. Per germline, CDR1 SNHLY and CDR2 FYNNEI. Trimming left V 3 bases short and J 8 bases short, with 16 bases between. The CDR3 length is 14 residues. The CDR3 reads CASSDDTGWRGYTF. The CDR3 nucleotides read TGTGCCAGCAGTGATGATACAGGGTGGAGGGGCTACACCTTC. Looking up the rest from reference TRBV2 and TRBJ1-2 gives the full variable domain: EPEVTQTPSHQVTQMGQEVILRCVPISNHLYFYWYRQILGQKVEFLVSFYNNEISEKSEIFDDQFSVERPDGSNFTLKIRSTKLEDSAMYFCASSDDTGWRGYTFGSGTRLTVV.

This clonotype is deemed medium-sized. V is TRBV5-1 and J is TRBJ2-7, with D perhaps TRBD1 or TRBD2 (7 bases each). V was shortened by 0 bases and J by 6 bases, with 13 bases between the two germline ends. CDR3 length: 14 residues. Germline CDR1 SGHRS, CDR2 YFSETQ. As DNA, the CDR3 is TGCGCCAGCAGCTTGGAGGTCAGGGGGGGCGAGCAGTACTTC. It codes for CASSLEVRGGEQYF.

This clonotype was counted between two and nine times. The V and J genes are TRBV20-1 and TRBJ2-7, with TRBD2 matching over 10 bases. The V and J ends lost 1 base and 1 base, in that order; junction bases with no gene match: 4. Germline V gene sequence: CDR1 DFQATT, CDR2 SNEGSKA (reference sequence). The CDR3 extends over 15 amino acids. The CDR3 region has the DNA TGCAGTGCTAGAGCGGGACTAGCGAAATCCTACGAGCAGTACTTC. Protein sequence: CSARAGLAKSYEQYF.

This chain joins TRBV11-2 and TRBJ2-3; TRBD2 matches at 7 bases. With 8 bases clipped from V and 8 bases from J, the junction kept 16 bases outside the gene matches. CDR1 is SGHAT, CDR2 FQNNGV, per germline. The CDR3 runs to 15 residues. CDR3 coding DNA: TGTGCCAGCGCTAATCGCGCGGGAGAGGCAGGTACGCAGTATTTT. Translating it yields CASANRAGEAGTQYF.

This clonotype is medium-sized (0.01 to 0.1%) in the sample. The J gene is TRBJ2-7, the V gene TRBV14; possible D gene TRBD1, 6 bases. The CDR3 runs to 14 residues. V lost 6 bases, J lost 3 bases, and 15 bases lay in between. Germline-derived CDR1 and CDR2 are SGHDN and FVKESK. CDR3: CASSQFLDSYEQYF. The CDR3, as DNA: TGTGCCAGCAGTCAATTCTTGGACAGCTACGAGCAGTACTTC.

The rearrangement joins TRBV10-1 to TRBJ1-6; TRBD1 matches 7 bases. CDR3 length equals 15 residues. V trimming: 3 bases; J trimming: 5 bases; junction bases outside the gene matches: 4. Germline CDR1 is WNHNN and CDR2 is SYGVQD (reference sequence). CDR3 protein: CASSDGTANNSPLHF. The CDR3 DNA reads TGCGCCAGCAGTGATGGGACAGCAAATAATTCACCCCTCCACTTT.

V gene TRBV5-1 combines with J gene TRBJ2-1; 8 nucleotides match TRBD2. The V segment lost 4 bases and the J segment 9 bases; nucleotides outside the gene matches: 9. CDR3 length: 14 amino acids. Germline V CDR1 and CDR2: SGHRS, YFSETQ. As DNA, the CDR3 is TGCGCCAGCAGCGCTGGACTAGCTGGCTCTGAGCAGTTCTTC. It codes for CASSAGLAGSEQFF.

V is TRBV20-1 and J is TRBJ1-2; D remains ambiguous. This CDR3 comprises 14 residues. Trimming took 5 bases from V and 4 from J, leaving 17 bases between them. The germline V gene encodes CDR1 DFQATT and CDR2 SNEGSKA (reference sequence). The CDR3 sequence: CSAYGSSLVYGYTF. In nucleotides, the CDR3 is TGCAGTGCTTATGGGTCCAGCCTTGTCTATGGCTACACCTTC.

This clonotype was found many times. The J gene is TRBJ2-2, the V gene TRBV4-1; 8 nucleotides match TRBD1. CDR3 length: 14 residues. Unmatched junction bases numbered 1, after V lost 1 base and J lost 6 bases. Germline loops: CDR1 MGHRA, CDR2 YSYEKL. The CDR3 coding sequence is TGCGCCAGCAGCCAAGGGGACAGGCCCGGGGAGCTGTTTTTT. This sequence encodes CASSQGDRPGELFF.

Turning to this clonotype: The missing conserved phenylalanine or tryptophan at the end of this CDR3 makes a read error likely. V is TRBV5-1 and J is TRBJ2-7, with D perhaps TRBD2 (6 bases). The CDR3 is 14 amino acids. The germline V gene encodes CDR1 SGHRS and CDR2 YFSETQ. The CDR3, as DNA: TGCACCAGCAGCTTTAGCGGCGGAGTGGGAGAGCAGTACTCC. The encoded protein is CTSSFSGGVGEQYS.

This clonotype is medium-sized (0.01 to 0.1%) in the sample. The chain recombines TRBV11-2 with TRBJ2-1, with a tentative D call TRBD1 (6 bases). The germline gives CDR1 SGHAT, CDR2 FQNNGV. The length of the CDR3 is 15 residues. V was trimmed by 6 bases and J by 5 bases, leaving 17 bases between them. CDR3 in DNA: TGTGCCAGCAGGGGTGGGTCAGGGGCAAACAATGAGCAGTTCTTC. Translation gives CASRGGSGANNEQFF. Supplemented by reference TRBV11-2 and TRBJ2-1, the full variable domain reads EAGVAQSPRYKIIEKRQSVAFWCNPISGHATLYWYQQILGQGPKLLIQFQNNGVVDDSQLPKDRFSAERLKGVDSTLKIQPAKLEDSAVYLCASRGGSGANNEQFFGPGTRLTVL.

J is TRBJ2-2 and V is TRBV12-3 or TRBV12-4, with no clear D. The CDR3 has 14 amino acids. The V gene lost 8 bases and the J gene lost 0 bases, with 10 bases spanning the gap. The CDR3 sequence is CASLSRSNTGELFF. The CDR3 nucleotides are TGTGCCAGCCTCAGTAGGTCGAACACCGGGGAGCTGTTTTTT.

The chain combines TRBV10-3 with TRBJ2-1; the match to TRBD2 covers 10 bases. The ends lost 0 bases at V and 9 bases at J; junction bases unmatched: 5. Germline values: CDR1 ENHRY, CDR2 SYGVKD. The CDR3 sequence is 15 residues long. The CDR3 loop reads CAISESLAGVVEQFF. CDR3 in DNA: TGTGCCATCAGTGAGTCTCTAGCGGGAGTGGTTGAGCAGTTCTTC.

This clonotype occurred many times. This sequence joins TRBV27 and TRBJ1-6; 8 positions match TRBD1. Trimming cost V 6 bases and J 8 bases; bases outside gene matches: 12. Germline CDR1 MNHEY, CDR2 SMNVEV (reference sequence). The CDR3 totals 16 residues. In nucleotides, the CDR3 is TGTGCCAGCAGCCGACAGGGGAGGCGTTCGGATTCACCCCTCCACTTT. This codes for CASSRQGRRSDSPLHF.

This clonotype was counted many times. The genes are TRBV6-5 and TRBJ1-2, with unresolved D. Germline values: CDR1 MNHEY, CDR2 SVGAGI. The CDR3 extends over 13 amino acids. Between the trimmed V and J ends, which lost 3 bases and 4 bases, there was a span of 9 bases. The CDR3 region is CASSYGRSYGYTF. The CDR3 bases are TGTGCCAGCAGTTATGGGCGGAGCTATGGCTACACCTTC.

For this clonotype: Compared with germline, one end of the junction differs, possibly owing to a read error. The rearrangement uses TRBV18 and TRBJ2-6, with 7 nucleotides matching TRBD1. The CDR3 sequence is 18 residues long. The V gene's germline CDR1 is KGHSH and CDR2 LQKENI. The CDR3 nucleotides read TGTGCCAGCCCACCCGCACAGGGGATGGGCTCTGGGGCCACCGTCCTGACTTTC. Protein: CASPPAQGMGSGATVLTF.

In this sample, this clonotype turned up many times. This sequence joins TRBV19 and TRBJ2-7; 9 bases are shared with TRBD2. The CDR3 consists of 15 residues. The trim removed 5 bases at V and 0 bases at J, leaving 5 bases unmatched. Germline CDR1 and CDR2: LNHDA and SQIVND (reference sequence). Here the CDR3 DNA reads TGTGCCAGTAGTCCTAGCGGGACCAACTCCTACGAGCAGTACTTC. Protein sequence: CASSPSGTNSYEQYF.